This entry lists 21 T cell receptor beta chains sequenced from one sample in a study of tumor-infiltrating lymphocytes in primary liver carcinoma. Production of TCR beta cDNA used around 0.45 ug total RNA together with a constant-region primer. For TCR beta, libraries were produced by three nested multiplex PCR rounds using slightly modified ARM-PCR. It was with TRBV1-TRBV30 forward primers and a C-beta reverse primer that the first two PCR rounds were run, at about 10 cycles each. TCRdb re-analysed the multiplex PCR reads in MiXCR, keeping a single row per CDR3 protein. The repertoire includes around 56,000 distinct CDR3 sequences, 55% to 75% of them detected once, and roughly three fifths sits in the top ten. Between 20 and 30 mg of unsorted bulk tissue served as the source from which RNA and DNA were co-extracted. Specimen: liver tumor tissue from sampling region 2. Subset specified: tumor region T2, inferior pole. These receptors originate from a man between 35 and 55 years old with primary liver carcinoma and hepatitis B virus infection.

This chain connects TRBV12-3 or TRBV12-4 to TRBJ2-1, with no clear D. With 2 bases removed from V and 9 bases from J, the gap between germline ends came to 8 bases. The CDR3 totals 12 residues. CDR3 DNA sequence: TGTGCCAGCAGTTTATTAGGAGTTGAGCAGTTCTTC. It translates to CASSLLGVEQFF.

This chain connects TRBV6-5 to TRBJ2-1; the match to TRBD2 covers 15 bases. V shed 2 bases, J shed 10 bases, and the junction held 6 bases outside the gene matches. CDR1 and CDR2 (germline): MNHEY, SVGAGI. CDR3 size: 16 residues. CDR3 sequence (DNA): TGTGCCAGCAGTTACCGGACTAGCGGGAGGGTCAACGAGCAGTTCTTC. Protein sequence: CASSYRTSGRVNEQFF.

As regards this clonotype: At one end, the junction sequence differs from germline, possibly due to a read error. This chain connects TRBV11-2 to TRBJ2-7; perhaps TRBD1 as D (5 bases). CDR1 is SGHAT, CDR2 FQNNGV, per germline. CDR3 length: 13 residues. The CDR3 loop reads CTSSFVGASVQYF. The CDR3 DNA reads as TGTACCAGCAGCTTCGTAGGGGCAAGCGTGCAGTACTTC.

On this clonotype itself: An end of the junction differs from the germline gene, which may be a read error. CDR3 nucleotide sequence: TGTGCCAGCAGCTTAGTATTAGGAGGGGTGAACACCAGGGAGCTATTTTTT. It codes for CASSLVLGGVNTRELFF. V and J are TRBV11-2 and TRBJ2-2, with D perhaps TRBD2 (6 bases). The CDR3 has 17 amino acids. In germline, CDR1 is SGHAT, CDR2 FQNNGV.

The chain employs TRBV29-1 and TRBJ2-3; D possibly corresponds to TRBD1 (6 bases). The CDR3 has 14 amino acids. Germline V gene sequence: CDR1 SQVTM, CDR2 ANQGSEA. V lost 7 bases to trimming and J lost 2 bases, with 16 bases between them. The CDR3 DNA follows: TGCAGCGGGGGACATGGGGCGGTCACAGATACGCAGTATTTT. Encoded protein: CSGGHGAVTDTQYF.

A word on this clonotype: A much larger clone lies a single base off, so this may be a read error. The V call is TRBV28, the J call TRBJ2-1; TRBD2 aligns across 9 bases. Germline V CDR1 and CDR2: MDHEN, SYDVKM. The CDR3 is 15 residues long. The V segment lost 7 bases and the J segment 3 bases; nucleotides outside the gene matches: 7. In DNA form, the CDR3 reads TGTGCCAGCAACTCAGGCGGGAGGGACTACAATGAGCAGTTCTTC. Translated, it gives CASNSGGRDYNEQFF.

This clonotype appeared a single time. A junction end diverges from the germline sequence, so it may reflect a read error. The chain employs TRBV6-1 and TRBJ1-1; maybe TRBD1 (6 bases). This CDR3 contains 13 residues. CDR1 and CDR2 from the germline V gene are MNHNS and SASEGT. CDR3 loop: CVSNFDRNTEAFF. In DNA form, the CDR3 reads TGTGTCAGCAACTTCGACAGGAACACTGAAGCTTTTTTT.

V and J are TRBV6-1 and TRBJ2-6; TRBD1 matches 8 bases. Germline V gene lookup returns CDR1 MNHNS and CDR2 SASEGT. The CDR3 sequence is 16 residues long. CDR3 loop: CAGTGTGGAGANVLTF. As DNA, the CDR3 is TGTGCAGGTACCGGGACAGGAGGTGCTGGGGCCAACGTCCTGACTTTC.

The chain employs TRBV24-1 and TRBJ1-2, with D hard to call. Trimming pared 8 bases from V and 4 bases from J, leaving 7 bases between. CDR1 is KGHDR and CDR2 is SFDVKD in the germline V gene. The CDR3 runs to 11 residues. The chain's CDR3 is CATKDGYGYTF. The CDR3 nucleotides are TGTGCCACCAAGGATGGCTATGGCTACACCTTC.

J is TRBJ1-2 and V is TRBV29-1; maybe TRBD1 (5 bases). The CDR3 covers 13 residues. The V gene's germline CDR1 is SQVTM and CDR2 ANQGSEA. This CDR3 reads CSVSKRAGRGYTF. The CDR3 DNA sequence: TGCAGTGTCAGCAAAAGGGCAGGGCGAGGCTACACCTTC.

For this clonotype: A read error may be the cause here, since a much bigger clone is one base away. The chain couples TRBV29-1 to TRBJ1-1, with D hard to call. Per germline, CDR1 SQVTM and CDR2 ANQGSEA. This CDR3 comprises 15 residues. The DNA for the CDR3 is TGCAGCGTTGCCCCGGGATGGGGAATGAACACTGAAGCTTACTTT. Translating gives CSVAPGWGMNTEAYF.

The CDR3 DNA reads TGTGCCGGCAAAGGGACCGGCACCTACACAGATACGCAGTATTTT. Translated: CAGKGTGTYTDTQYF. The rearrangement uses TRBV5-5 and TRBJ2-3; either TRBD1 or TRBD2 may supply D (5 bases each). The V gene lost 10 bases and the J gene lost 2 bases, with 20 bases spanning the gap. The CDR3 sequence is 15 residues long. Germline V lookup: CDR1 SGHKS, CDR2 YYEKEE (reference sequence).

The J gene is TRBJ2-7, the V gene TRBV10-3; the match to TRBD2 covers 16 bases. CDR1 and CDR2 from the germline V gene are ENHRY and SYGVKD. V was clipped by 9 bases and J by 8 bases; unmatched bases: 22. There are 19 residues in the CDR3. For the CDR3, the DNA is TGTGCCATTACCAAACGATCGGGACTAGCGGGAGGGTTCTCCTATCAGCAGTACTTC. It encodes CAITKRSGLAGGFSYQQYF.

This chain links TRBV7-8 with TRBJ1-1, with D perhaps TRBD1 (6 bases). In germline, CDR1 is SGHVS, CDR2 FQNEAQ. Trimming took 4 bases from V and 6 from J, leaving 24 bases between them. There are 17 residues in the CDR3. CDR3 DNA sequence: TGTGCCAGCAGCTCACTTCAGGGGAGCGGAGGTAGCGCTGAAGCTTTCTTT. Its translation is CASSSLQGSGGSAEAFF.

To note about this clonotype: This clone may be a read error of a much larger clone one base away. The CDR3 here is CASTLGEGAYNEQFF. In DNA form, the CDR3 reads TGTGCCAGCACCCTAGGCGAGGGAGCCTACAATGAGCAGTTCTTC. The genes are TRBV6-1 and TRBJ2-1, with D perhaps TRBD2 (5 bases). Deletions cut 7 bases from V and 2 bases from J, with 15 bases between. Germline-derived CDR1 and CDR2 are MNHNS and SASEGT. The CDR3 totals 15 residues.

This chain connects TRBV6-2 or TRBV6-3 to TRBJ1-5, with TRBD1 as a possible D gene (6 bases). The CDR3 loop spans 14 amino acids. Germline V gene sequence: CDR1 MNHEY, CDR2 SVGEGT. Trimming cost V 5 bases and J 3 bases, with 11 bases left between them. Here the CDR3 reads CASSLGQANQPQHF. The CDR3 DNA reads TGTGCCAGCAGTCTGGGACAAGCCAATCAGCCCCAGCATTTT.

This clonotype showed up many times. V and J are TRBV29-1 and TRBJ2-7; 7 bases are shared with TRBD1. The ends lost 1 base at V and 5 bases at J; junction bases unmatched: 8. CDR1 and CDR2 (germline): SQVTM, ANQGSEA. The CDR3 is made up of 14 amino acids. As DNA, the CDR3 is TGCAGCGTTGAAGGGGCCAGGGGGAAACACGAGCAGTACTTC. It is translated as CSVEGARGKHEQYF.

Regarding this clonotype: A much larger clone lies one base from this, so it may be a read error. This chain uses TRBV7-3 with TRBJ1-1; TRBD1 might be the D (5 bases). CDR3 size: 14 residues. Per germline, CDR1 SGHTA and CDR2 FQGTGA. The CDR3 spells CASCLRRPIGGAFF. As DNA, the CDR3 is TGTGCCAGCTGCTTAAGGAGACCGATTGGGGGGGCTTTCTTT.

Details on this clonotype: The conserved closing phenylalanine or tryptophan is absent in this CDR3, likely reflecting a read error. The chain uses TRBV12-3 or TRBV12-4 and TRBJ2-7; 11 bases are shared with TRBD1. The CDR3 is made up of 15 amino acids. DNA for the CDR3: TGTGCCAGCAGTATGGGGACAGGGGGATCCTACGAACAGTACATC. The encoded protein is CASSMGTGGSYEQYI.

The chain links TRBV2 to TRBJ2-7; 13 bases map to TRBD2. The CDR3 runs to 15 residues. The V gene's germline CDR1 is SNHLY and CDR2 FYNNEI. J gave up 7 bases and V 7 bases, and 10 bases lay outside the gene matches. The DNA for the CDR3 is TGTGCCAGCACCGAAAGACTAGCGGGGGGTAGGGAGCAGTACTTC. The encoded protein is CASTERLAGGREQYF.

As for this clonotype: One junction end disagrees with the germline gene, perhaps due to a read error. This rearrangement joins TRBV10-2 to TRBJ2-2, with TRBD2 identical over 14 bases. The CDR3 extends over 18 amino acids. Per germline, CDR1 WSHSY and CDR2 SAAADI. In DNA, the CDR3 is TGCGCCAGCATTGAGACTAAGGGACTAGCGGGGGACACCGGGGGGCTGTTTTTT. Amino acids: CASIETKGLAGDTGGLFF.